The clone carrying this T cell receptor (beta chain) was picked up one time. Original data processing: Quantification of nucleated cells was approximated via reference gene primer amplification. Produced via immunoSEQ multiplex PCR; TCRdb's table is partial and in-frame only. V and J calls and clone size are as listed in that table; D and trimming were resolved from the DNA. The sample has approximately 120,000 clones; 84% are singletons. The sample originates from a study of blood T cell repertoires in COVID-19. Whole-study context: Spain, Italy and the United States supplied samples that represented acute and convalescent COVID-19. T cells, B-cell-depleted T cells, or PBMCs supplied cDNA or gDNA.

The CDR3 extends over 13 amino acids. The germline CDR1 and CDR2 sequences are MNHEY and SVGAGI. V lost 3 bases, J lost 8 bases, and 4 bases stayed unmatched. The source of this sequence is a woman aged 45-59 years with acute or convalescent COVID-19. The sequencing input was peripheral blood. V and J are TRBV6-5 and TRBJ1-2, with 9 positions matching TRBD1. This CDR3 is CASSYRQGGGYTF. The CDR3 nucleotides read TGTGCCAGCAGTTATAGACAGGGGGGAGGCTACACCTTC.